A single sample is the source of the 5 T cell receptor beta chains below, sequenced in a study of cytomegalovirus exposure and HLA in healthy donors. Here immunoSEQ multiplex PCR was the method, and the copy in TCRdb shows in-frame clones only, minus some. The profile shows about 160,000 clones, 91% of them singletons. Sequencing used PBMCs. Receptors were obtained from a woman under 30 in good health and CMV-seropositive.

The V and J genes are TRBV10-3 and TRBJ2-2; a weak D match, TRBD2 (5 bases). The CDR3 runs 14 residues. Germline V lookup: CDR1 ENHRY, CDR2 SYGVKD. V was clipped by 6 bases and J by 0 bases, with 8 bases between them. The CDR3 coding sequence is TGTGCCATCAGGGGAGTTTCGAACACCGGGGAGCTGTTTTTT. As protein: CAIRGVSNTGELFF.

This chain connects TRBV30 to TRBJ1-4; no definite D call. The CDR3 extends over 12 amino acids. Germline-derived CDR1 and CDR2 are GTSNPN and SVGIG (reference sequence). The ends were cut back, 4 bases at V and 4 bases at J, with 7 bases in the middle. CDR3 amino acids: CAWMGSNEKLFF. The CDR3 coding sequence is TGTGCCTGGATGGGGAGTAATGAAAAACTGTTTTTT. Full variable domain (remainder filled in from reference TRBV30 and TRBJ1-4): SQTIHQWPATLVQPVGSPLSLECTVEGTSNPNLYWYRQAAGRGLQLLFYSVGIGQISSEVPQNLSASRPQDRQFILSSKKLLLSDSGFYLCAWMGSNEKLFFGSGTQLSVL.

This clone appeared once. The chain carries TRBV5-4 and TRBJ2-7; D possibly corresponds to TRBD1 (6 bases). Trimming shortened V by 8 bases and J by 0 bases, and 15 bases separated the two germline ends. This CDR3 contains 14 residues. CDR1 is SGHNT, CDR2 YYREEE, per germline (reference sequence). CDR3 coding DNA: TGTGCCAGTCAACTACGGGACAACTCCTACGAGCAGTACTTC. It codes for CASQLRDNSYEQYF.

This clone was seen once. J is TRBJ2-7 and V is TRBV11-2; the match to TRBD1 covers 7 bases. V lost 4 bases to trimming and J lost 5 bases; unmatched junction nucleotides: 8. Germline CDR1 and CDR2: SGHAT and FQNNGV. This CDR3 has 14 residues. The CDR3 loop is CASSSPGGWNEQYF. In DNA form, the CDR3 reads TGTGCCAGCAGCTCCCCAGGGGGATGGAACGAGCAGTACTTC.

There are a few counts of this clone. The chain joins TRBV2 to TRBJ2-7, with 9 positions matching TRBD1. CDR1 is SNHLY, CDR2 FYNNEI, per germline. This CDR3 is 15 amino acids long. Unmatched junction bases numbered 6, after V lost 4 bases and J lost 2 bases. CDR3 DNA: TGTGCCAGCAGTGTAGGACAGGGGACCCCCTACGAGCAGTACTTC. It specifies CASSVGQGTPYEQYF. Full variable domain (outside the CDR3, taken from reference TRBV2 and TRBJ2-7): EPEVTQTPSHQVTQMGQEVILRCVPISNHLYFYWYRQILGQKVEFLVSFYNNEISEKSEIFDDQFSVERPDGSNFTLKIRSTKLEDSAMYFCASSVGQGTPYEQYFGPGTRLTVT.